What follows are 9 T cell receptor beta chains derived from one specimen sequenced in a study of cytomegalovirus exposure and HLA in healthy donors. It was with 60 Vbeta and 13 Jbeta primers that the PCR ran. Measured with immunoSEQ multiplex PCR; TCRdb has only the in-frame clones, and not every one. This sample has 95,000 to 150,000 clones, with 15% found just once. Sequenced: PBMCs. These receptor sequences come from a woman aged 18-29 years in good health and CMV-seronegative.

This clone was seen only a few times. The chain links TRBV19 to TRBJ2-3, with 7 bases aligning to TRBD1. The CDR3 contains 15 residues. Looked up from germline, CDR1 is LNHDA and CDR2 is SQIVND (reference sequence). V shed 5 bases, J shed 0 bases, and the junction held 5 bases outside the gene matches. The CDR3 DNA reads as TGTGCCAGTAGTCCCCGGACAGGTAGCACAGATACGCAGTATTTT. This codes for CASSPRTGSTDTQYF.

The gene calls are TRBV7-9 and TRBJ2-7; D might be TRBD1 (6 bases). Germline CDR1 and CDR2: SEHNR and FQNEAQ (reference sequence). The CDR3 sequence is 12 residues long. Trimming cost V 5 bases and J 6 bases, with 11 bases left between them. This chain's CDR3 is CASSTGTREQYF. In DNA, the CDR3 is TGTGCCAGCAGCACAGGGACGCGCGAGCAGTACTTC.

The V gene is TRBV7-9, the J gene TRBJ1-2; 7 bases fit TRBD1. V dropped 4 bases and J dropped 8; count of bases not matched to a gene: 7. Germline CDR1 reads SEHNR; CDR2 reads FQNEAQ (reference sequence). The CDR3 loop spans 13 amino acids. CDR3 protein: CASSSYQGGGYTF. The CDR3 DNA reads TGTGCCAGCAGCTCTTATCAGGGGGGCGGCTACACCTTC.

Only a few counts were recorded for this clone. The CDR3 reads CASSLGGTGYGANVLTF. The CDR3 coding sequence is TGTGCCAGCAGCTTGGGCGGTACAGGGTATGGGGCCAACGTCCTGACTTTC. The chain carries TRBV5-4 and TRBJ2-6, with TRBD1 as a possible D gene (6 bases). Germline CDR1 and CDR2: SGHNT and YYREEE (reference sequence). The CDR3 loop spans 17 amino acids. Trimming took 0 bases from V and 3 from J, leaving 13 bases between them.

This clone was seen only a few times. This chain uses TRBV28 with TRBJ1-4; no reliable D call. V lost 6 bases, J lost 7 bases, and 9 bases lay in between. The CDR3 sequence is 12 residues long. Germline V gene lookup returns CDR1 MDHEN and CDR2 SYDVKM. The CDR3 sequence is CASSSSFEKLFF. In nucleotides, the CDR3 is TGTGCCAGCAGCTCCTCGTTTGAAAAACTGTTTTTT.

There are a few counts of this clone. CDR3 nucleotides: TGCGCCAGCAGCTTGGAGGGGGGGACTCAGCCCCAGCATTTT. As protein: CASSLEGGTQPQHF. V is TRBV5-1 and J is TRBJ1-5, with D possibly TRBD1 on 6 matching bases. V lost 0 bases, J lost 6 bases, and 10 bases lay in between. Germline values: CDR1 SGHRS, CDR2 YFSETQ. The length of the CDR3 is 14 residues.

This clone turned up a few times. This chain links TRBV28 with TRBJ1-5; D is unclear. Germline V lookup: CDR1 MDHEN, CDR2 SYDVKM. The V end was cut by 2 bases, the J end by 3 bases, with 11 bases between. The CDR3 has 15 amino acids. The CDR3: CASSLGGRANQPQHF. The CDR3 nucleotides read TGTGCCAGCAGTTTAGGCGGGAGGGCCAATCAGCCCCAGCATTTT.

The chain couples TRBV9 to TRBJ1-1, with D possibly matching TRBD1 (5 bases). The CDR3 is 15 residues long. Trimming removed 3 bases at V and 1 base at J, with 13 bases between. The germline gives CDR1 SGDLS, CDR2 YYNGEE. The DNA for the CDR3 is TGTGCCAGCAGCGCCCTTAAGGGGCCGAACACTGAAGCTTTCTTT. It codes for CASSALKGPNTEAFF.

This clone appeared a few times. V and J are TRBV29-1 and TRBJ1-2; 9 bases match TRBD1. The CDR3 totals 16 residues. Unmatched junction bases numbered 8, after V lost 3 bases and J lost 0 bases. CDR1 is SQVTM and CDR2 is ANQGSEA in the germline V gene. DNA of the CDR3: TGCAGCGTTGAGGGCCGGGACAGGGAGTCTAACTATGGCTACACCTTC. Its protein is CSVEGRDRESNYGYTF.